These T cell receptor beta chains were read from a single sample in a study of CD4 T cells in relation to SARS-CoV-2 and coronaviruses. TCRdb's copy holds only in-frame clones and misses some; the assay was immunoSEQ multiplex PCR. The table has 20,000 or so clones, 75% to 85% seen once. For these receptors, no antigen is known. The sample comprised CD4+ T cells from PBMCs, cultured in vitro. Every receptor here comes from a human donor in good health. CDR3s include the opening cysteine and the closing phenylalanine or tryptophan. D genes are given only for firm matches. The size field is filled for only some rows; it gives once, few, many or a size class.

CDR3 length,V gene,clone size,D gene,J gene,CDR3 DNA,CDR3 protein
14,TRBV18,NA,TRBD1,TRBJ2-7,TGTGCCAGCTCACTACGGGACAGCCCCTACGAGCAGTACTTC,CASSLRDSPYEQYF
13,TRBV29-1,NA,TRBD2,TRBJ2-7,TGCAGCGTTGATCGGGGGGGGTCAGGGGAGCAGTACTTC,CSVDRGGSGEQYF
13,TRBV18,NA,NA,TRBJ2-1,TGTGCCAGCTCACCTGTCCCATTTGGGGAGCAGTTCTTC,CASSPVPFGEQFF
15,TRBV20-1,NA,NA,TRBJ2-2,TGCAGTGCTAGTAATGGCAGGCTTTTTACCGGGGAGCTGTTTTTT,CSASNGRLFTGELFF
15,TRBV18,NA,TRBD1,TRBJ1-4,TGTGCCAGCTCACCACCGGGACAGGGGTGGGAAAAACTGTTTTTT,CASSPPGQGWEKLFF
14,TRBV19,NA,NA,TRBJ2-5,TGTGCCAGTAAAGGGGGGGTTGAGCAAGAGACCCAGTACTTC,CASKGGVEQETQYF
14,TRBV10-3,few,NA,TRBJ2-7,TGTGCCATCAGTGAGATAACTAGGACCTACGAGCAGTACTTC,CAISEITRTYEQYF
15,TRBV6-5,NA,NA,TRBJ1-2,TGTGCCAGCAGAGACAGCCTAGGCACTAACTATGGCTACACCTTC,CASRDSLGTNYGYTF
14,TRBV6-5,NA,NA,TRBJ2-7,TGTGCCAGCAGTTTACAGGGAAGTAGCTACGAGCAGTACTTC,CASSLQGSSYEQYF
14,TRBV11-2,NA,NA,TRBJ2-2,TGTGCCAGCAGCTTACAGGTTTACACCGGGGAGCTGTTTTTT,CASSLQVYTGELFF
14,TRBV5-4,NA,NA,TRBJ1-1,TGTGCCAGCAGCTTGGCAGGATTGGACACTGAAGCTTTCTTT,CASSLAGLDTEAFF